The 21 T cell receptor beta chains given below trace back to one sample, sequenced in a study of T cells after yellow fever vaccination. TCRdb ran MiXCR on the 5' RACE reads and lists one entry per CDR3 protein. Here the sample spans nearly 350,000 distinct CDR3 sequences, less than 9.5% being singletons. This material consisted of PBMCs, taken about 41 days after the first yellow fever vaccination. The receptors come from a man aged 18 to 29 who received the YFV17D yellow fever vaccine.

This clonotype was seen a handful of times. The CDR3 reads CASSFGLLAGGVRDEQFF. In nucleotides, the CDR3 is TGTGCCAGCAGCTTTGGTTTGCTAGCGGGGGGGGTTAGGGATGAGCAGTTCTTC. The V gene is TRBV11-2, the J gene TRBJ2-1; 12 bases are a match to TRBD2. The CDR3 spans 18 residues. J lost 8 bases, V lost 3 bases, and 14 bases had no gene match. Germline CDR1 and CDR2: SGHAT and FQNNGV.

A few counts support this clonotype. CDR3 residues: CSVLKLRGRFYEQYF. CDR3 sequence (DNA): TGCAGCGTTCTCAAACTCAGGGGGCGTTTCTACGAGCAGTACTTC. V usage is TRBV29-1 and J usage is TRBJ2-7; 8 positions match TRBD1. CDR1 is SQVTM, CDR2 ANQGSEA, per germline. The length of the CDR3 is 15 residues. The V and J ends lost 5 bases and 3 bases, in that order; junction bases with no gene match: 12.

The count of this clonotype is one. CDR3 residues: CASSLIRDPSYNEQFF. The CDR3 coding sequence is TGTGCCAGCAGCTTGATTAGGGACCCATCCTACAATGAGCAGTTCTTC. J is TRBJ2-1 and V is TRBV5-5, with D possibly called TRBD1 or TRBD2 (5 bases each). Trimming shortened V by 1 base and J by 1 base, and 12 bases separated the two germline ends. The CDR3 runs to 16 residues. Germline V gene data show CDR1 as SGHKS and CDR2 as YYEKEE (reference sequence).

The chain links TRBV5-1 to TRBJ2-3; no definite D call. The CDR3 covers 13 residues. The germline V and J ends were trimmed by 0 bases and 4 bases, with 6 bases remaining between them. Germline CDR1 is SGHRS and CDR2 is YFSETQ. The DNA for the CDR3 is TGCGCCAGCAGCTTGGCCATAGCAGATACGCAGTATTTT. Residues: CASSLAIADTQYF.

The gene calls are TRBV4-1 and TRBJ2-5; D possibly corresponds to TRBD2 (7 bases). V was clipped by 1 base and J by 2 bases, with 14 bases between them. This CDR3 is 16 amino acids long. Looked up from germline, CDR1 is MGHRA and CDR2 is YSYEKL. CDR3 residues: CASSQVGGRGQETQYF. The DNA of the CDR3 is TGCGCCAGCAGCCAAGTTGGGGGGCGGGGGCAAGAGACCCAGTACTTC.

The CDR3, as DNA: TGTGCCAGCAGTTACTCGCGGGACAGGGCCTCCTACGAGCAGTACGTC. Translation: CASSYSRDRASYEQYV. This rearrangement joins TRBV6-5 to TRBJ2-7, with TRBD1 matching 9 bases. The V segment lost 0 bases and the J segment 0 bases; nucleotides outside the gene matches: 3. The germline V gene has CDR1 MNHEY and CDR2 SVGAGI. The CDR3 consists of 16 residues.

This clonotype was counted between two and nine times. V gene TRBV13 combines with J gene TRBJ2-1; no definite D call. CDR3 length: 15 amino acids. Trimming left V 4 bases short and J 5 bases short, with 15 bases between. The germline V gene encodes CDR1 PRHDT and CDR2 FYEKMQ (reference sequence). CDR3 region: CASSSYQMPHNEQFF. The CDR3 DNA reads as TGTGCCAGCAGCTCCTATCAGATGCCACACAATGAGCAGTTCTTC. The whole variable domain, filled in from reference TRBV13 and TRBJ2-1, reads AAGVIQSPRHLIKEKRETATLKCYPIPRHDTVYWYQQGPGQDPQFLISFYEKMQSDKGSIPDRFSAQQFSDYHSELNMSSLELGDSALYFCASSSYQMPHNEQFFGPGTRLTVL.

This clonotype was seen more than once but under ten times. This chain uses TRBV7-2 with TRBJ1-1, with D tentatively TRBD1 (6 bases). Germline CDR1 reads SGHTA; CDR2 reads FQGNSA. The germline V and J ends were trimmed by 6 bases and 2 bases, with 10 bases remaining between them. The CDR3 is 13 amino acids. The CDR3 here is CASSVGANTEAFF. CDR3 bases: TGTGCCAGCAGTGTGGGGGCAAACACTGAAGCTTTCTTT.

The DNA for the CDR3 is TGTGCCAGCAGCTATAGGAGTAACACTGAAGCTTTCTTT. Its protein is CASSYRSNTEAFF. The rearrangement links TRBV7-2 to TRBJ1-1; D unresolved. The CDR3 runs to 13 residues. From germline, CDR1 is SGHTA and CDR2 FQGNSA. V lost 4 bases and J 2 bases, leaving 8 bases between the germline ends.

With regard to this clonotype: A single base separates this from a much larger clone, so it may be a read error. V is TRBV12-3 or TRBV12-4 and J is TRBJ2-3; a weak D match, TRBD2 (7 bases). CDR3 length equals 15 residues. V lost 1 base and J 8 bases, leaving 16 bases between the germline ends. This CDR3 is CASSLGGGLLGTQYF. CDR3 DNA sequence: TGTGCCAGCAGTTTAGGGGGGGGGCTGCTTGGTACGCAGTATTTT.

The CDR3 DNA sequence: TGTGCCAGCACGGCGGGGCCGGGGATGCCTGGATTTTACGAGCAGTACGTC. Encoded protein: CASTAGPGMPGFYEQYV. The rearrangement joins TRBV6-1 to TRBJ2-7; D perhaps matches TRBD2 (6 bases). The length of the CDR3 is 17 residues. Trimming took off 7 bases at V and 4 bases at J, with 26 bases between the two ends. Germline values: CDR1 MNHNS, CDR2 SASEGT.

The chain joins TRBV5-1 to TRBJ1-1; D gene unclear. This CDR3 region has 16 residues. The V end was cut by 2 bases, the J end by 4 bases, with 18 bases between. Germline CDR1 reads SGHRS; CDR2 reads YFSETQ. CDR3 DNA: TGCGCCAGCAGCTTTGGCCAACGAGCGAGGAGCACTGAAGCTTTCTTT. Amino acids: CASSFGQRARSTEAFF.

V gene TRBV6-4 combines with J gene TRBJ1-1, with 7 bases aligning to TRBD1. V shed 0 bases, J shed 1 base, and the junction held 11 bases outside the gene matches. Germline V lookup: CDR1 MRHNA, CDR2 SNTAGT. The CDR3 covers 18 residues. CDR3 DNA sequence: TGTGCCAGCAGTGACTCACCAGCAGCAGGGGGTACGAACACTGAAGCTTTCTTT. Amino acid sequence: CASSDSPAAGGTNTEAFF.

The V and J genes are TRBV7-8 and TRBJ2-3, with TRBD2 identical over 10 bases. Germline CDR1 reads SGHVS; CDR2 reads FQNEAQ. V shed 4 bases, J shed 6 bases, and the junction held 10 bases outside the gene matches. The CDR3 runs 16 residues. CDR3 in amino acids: CASSSTTSGAPDTQYF. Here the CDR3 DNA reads TGTGCCAGCAGCTCGACTACTAGCGGGGCCCCGGATACGCAGTATTTT.

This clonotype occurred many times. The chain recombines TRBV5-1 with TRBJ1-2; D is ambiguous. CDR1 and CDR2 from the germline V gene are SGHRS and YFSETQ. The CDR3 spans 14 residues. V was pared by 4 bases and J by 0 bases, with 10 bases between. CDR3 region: CASSPGASNYGYTF. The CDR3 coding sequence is TGCGCCAGCAGCCCCGGCGCATCTAACTATGGCTACACCTTC.

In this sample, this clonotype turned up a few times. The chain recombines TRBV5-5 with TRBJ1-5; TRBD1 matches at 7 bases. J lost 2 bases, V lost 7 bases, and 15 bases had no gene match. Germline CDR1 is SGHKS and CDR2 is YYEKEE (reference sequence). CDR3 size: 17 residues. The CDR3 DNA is TGTGCCAGCTTGGGTAGGGGGCGAAGGGGGGGCAATCAGCCCCAGCATTTT. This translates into CASLGRGRRGGNQPQHF.

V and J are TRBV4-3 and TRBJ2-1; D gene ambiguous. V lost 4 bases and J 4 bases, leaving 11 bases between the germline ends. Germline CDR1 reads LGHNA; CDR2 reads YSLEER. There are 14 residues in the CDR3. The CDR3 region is CASSLQAIYNEQFF. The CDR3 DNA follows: TGCGCCAGCAGCCTTCAGGCCATATACAATGAGCAGTTCTTC.

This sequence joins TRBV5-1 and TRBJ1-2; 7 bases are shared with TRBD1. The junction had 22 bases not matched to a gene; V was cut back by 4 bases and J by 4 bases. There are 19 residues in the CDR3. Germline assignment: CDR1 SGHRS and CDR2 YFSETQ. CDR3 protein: CASSPARDRKRRSPYGYTF. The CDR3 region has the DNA TGCGCCAGCAGCCCGGCCCGGGACAGAAAAAGGCGATCCCCCTATGGCTACACCTTC.

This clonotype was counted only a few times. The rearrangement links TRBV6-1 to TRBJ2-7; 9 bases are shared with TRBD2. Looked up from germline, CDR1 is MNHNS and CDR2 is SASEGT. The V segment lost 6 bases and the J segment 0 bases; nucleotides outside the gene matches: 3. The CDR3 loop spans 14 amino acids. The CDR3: CASRSGGFSYEQYF. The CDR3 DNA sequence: TGTGCCAGCAGGAGCGGGGGGTTCTCCTACGAGCAGTACTTC.

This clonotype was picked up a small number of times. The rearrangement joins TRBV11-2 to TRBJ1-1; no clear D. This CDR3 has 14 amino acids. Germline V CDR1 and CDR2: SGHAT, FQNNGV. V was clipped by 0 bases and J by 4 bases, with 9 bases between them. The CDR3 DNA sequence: TGTGCCAGCAGCTTAGAGGTACGGGGCACTGAAGCTTTCTTT. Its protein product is CASSLEVRGTEAFF.

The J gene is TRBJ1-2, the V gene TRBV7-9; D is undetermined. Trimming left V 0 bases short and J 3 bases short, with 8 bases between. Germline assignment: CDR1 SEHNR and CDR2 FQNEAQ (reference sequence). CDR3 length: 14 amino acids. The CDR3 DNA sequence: TGTGCCAGCAGCTTAGCGCTACCGGACTATGGCTACACCTTC. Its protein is CASSLALPDYGYTF.